This entry concerns a single TCR beta chain. Unmatched junction bases numbered 5, after V lost 6 bases and J lost 2 bases. Germline-derived CDR1 and CDR2 are LNHDA and SQIVND (reference sequence). The CDR3 length is 16 residues. This sample is drawn from a study of blood T cell repertoires in COVID-19. The wider study: COVID-19 samples from acute and convalescent phases originated in the United States, Italy and Spain.

Authors' processing steps: Amplification of reference gene primers provided the estimated nucleated cell counts. Data came from immunoSEQ multiplex PCR; TCRdb stores just in-frame clones and leaves some out. V and J calls and clone size are copied from that table; D and trimming were computed from the DNA. This sample yields approximately 250,000 clones, of which around 88% are seen a single time; 0.95% to 1.5% belongs to the top ten. This clonotype was sampled from a woman aged 40 to 50 with acute COVID-19. The sample taken for sequencing was PBMCs or T cells enriched from blood (not recorded which). The chain uses TRBV19 and TRBJ2-6, with 9 bases aligning to TRBD2. The CDR3 loop is CASSQIAGAGANVLTF. CDR3 nucleotide sequence: TGTGCCAGTAGCCAGATAGCGGGAGCTGGGGCCAACGTCCTGACTTTC. Using reference TRBV19 and TRBJ2-6 for the parts outside the CDR3, the full variable domain is DGGITQSPKYLFRKEGQNVTLSCEQNLNHDAMYWYRQDPGQGLRLIYYSQIVNDFQKGDIAEGYSVSREKKESFPLTVTSAQKNPTAFYLCASSQIAGAGANVLTFGAGSRLTVL.